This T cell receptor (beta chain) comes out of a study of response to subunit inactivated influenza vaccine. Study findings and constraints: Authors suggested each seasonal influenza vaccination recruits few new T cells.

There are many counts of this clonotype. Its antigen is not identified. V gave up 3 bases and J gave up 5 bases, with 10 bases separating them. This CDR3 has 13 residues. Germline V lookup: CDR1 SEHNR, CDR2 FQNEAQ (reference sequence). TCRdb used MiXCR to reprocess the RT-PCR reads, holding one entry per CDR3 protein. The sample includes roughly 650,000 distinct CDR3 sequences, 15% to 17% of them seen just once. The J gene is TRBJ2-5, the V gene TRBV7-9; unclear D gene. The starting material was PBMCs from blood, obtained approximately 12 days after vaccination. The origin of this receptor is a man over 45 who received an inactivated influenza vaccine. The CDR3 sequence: CASSFIPPETQYF. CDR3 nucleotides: TGTGCCAGCAGCTTCATACCGCCGGAGACCCAGTACTTC.